What follows are 23 T cell receptor beta chains derived from one specimen sequenced in a study of blood T cell repertoires in COVID-19. Generated by immunoSEQ multiplex PCR, the TCRdb table keeps only in-frame clones and is missing some. This sample carries 150,000 or so clones, less than 90% of them seen once, and the ten largest clones take 12% to 15%. Sequences were obtained from peripheral blood. These receptor sequences come from a man aged 18 to 30 with active or convalescent COVID-19.

The V call is TRBV19, the J call TRBJ2-3; 8 positions match TRBD2. In germline, CDR1 is LNHDA, CDR2 SQIVND (reference sequence). The ends lost 3 bases at V and 4 bases at J; junction bases unmatched: 6. CDR3 length: 15 amino acids. CDR3 protein: CASSIRAGAADTQYF. The CDR3 DNA reads TGTGCCAGTAGTATCAGAGCGGGAGCGGCAGATACGCAGTATTTT.

V is TRBV3-1 (or the pseudogene TRBV3-2) and J is TRBJ1-6; TRBD1 matches 7 bases. The length of the CDR3 is 13 residues. V dropped 8 bases and J dropped 7; count of bases not matched to a gene: 5. Germline V gives CDR1 LGHDT, CDR2 YNNKEL (reference sequence). CDR3 bases: TGTGCCAGCGCTAGGGGGCAGAATTCACCCCTCCACTTT. It is translated as CASARGQNSPLHF.

V is TRBV5-1 and J is TRBJ1-6; 10 nucleotides line up with TRBD1. The CDR3 length is 18 residues. V dropped 0 bases and J dropped 9; count of bases not matched to a gene: 12. Germline assignment: CDR1 SGHRS and CDR2 YFSETQ. CDR3 nucleotide sequence: TGCGCCAGCAGCTTGGGACAGGGGGCGTACGGTTTGAGTTCACCCCTCCACTTT. This codes for CASSLGQGAYGLSSPLHF.

CDR3 sequence: CASSEATYNYGYTF. The CDR3 nucleotides read TGCGCCAGCAGCGAGGCGACGTATAACTATGGCTACACCTTC. V gene TRBV4-3 combines with J gene TRBJ1-2, with D unresolved. Germline V CDR1 and CDR2: LGHNA, YSLEER. Trimming pared 5 bases from V and 1 base from J, leaving 11 bases between. The CDR3 runs 14 residues.

The rearrangement joins TRBV7-3 to TRBJ2-1; the match to TRBD2 covers 7 bases. Germline values: CDR1 SGHTA, CDR2 FQGTGA. This CDR3 comprises 14 residues. The V segment lost 2 bases and the J segment 8 bases; nucleotides outside the gene matches: 6. CDR3 amino acids: CASSLRGLVHEQFF. The CDR3 coding sequence is TGTGCCAGCAGCTTACGCGGACTAGTACATGAGCAGTTCTTC. Looking up the rest from reference TRBV7-3 and TRBJ2-1 gives the full variable domain: GAGVSQTPSNKVTEKGKYVELRCDPISGHTALYWYRQSLGQGPEFLIYFQGTGAADDSGLPNDRFFAVRPEGSVSTLKIQRTERGDSAVYLCASSLRGLVHEQFFGPGTRLTVL.

The genes are TRBV30 and TRBJ2-7, with D maybe TRBD1 (6 bases). Germline CDR1 and CDR2: GTSNPN and SVGIG (reference sequence). Trimming stripped 4 bases from V and 4 bases from J, with 8 bases between. CDR3 length: 11 amino acids. CDR3 loop: CAWNRAYEQYF. DNA of the CDR3: TGTGCCTGGAACAGGGCATACGAGCAGTACTTC.

The table lists this clone with a few counts. The V gene is TRBV19, the J gene TRBJ2-7, with 11 bases that match TRBD1. The CDR3 spans 13 residues. Germline CDR1 is LNHDA and CDR2 is SQIVND (reference sequence). V trimming: 10 bases; J trimming: 7 bases; junction bases outside the gene matches: 9. CDR3 amino acids: CATTGQGAREQYF. In DNA form, the CDR3 reads TGTGCCACTACCGGACAGGGGGCGCGAGAGCAGTACTTC.

This clone was seen a few times. This sequence joins TRBV28 and TRBJ1-2; D remains unclear. The CDR3 sequence is 12 residues long. Germline V lookup: CDR1 MDHEN, CDR2 SYDVKM. V was clipped by 5 bases and J by 8 bases, with 12 bases between them. The CDR3 is CASSGGLQGYTF. CDR3 DNA sequence: TGTGCCAGCAGTGGAGGGCTACAGGGCTACACCTTC.

This rearrangement joins TRBV20-1 to TRBJ1-1; no clear D gene. CDR3 length: 11 residues. Deletions cut 6 bases from V and 4 bases from J, with 9 bases between. The germline CDR1 and CDR2 sequences are DFQATT and SNEGSKA (reference sequence). This CDR3 is CSARPRTEAFF. In DNA, the CDR3 is TGCAGTGCGAGACCGCGCACTGAAGCTTTCTTT.

The gene calls are TRBV28 and TRBJ2-3, with 10 positions matching TRBD2. The CDR3 has 14 residues. V was clipped by 6 bases and J by 3 bases; unmatched bases: 3. The germline V gene encodes CDR1 MDHEN and CDR2 SYDVKM. The CDR3 DNA sequence: TGTGCCAGCAGAGCGGGAGGGCCGACAGATACGCAGTATTTT. Protein: CASRAGGPTDTQYF.

The rearrangement uses TRBV4-3 and TRBJ2-7, with 9 bases identical to TRBD1. CDR1 is LGHNA and CDR2 is YSLEER in the germline V gene. The V and J ends lost 0 bases and 0 bases, in that order; junction bases with no gene match: 6. This CDR3 is built from 17 residues. Here the CDR3 reads CASSQDPRTGDSYEQYF. The CDR3 DNA reads as TGCGCCAGCAGCCAAGATCCCCGGACAGGGGACTCCTACGAGCAGTACTTC.

The V and J genes are TRBV5-5 and TRBJ2-2; 8 bases are a match to TRBD2. The V gene end was trimmed by 4 bases and the J gene end by 6 bases; junction bases not matched to a gene: 8. The CDR3 consists of 15 residues. Germline CDR1 is SGHKS and CDR2 is YYEKEE (reference sequence). The CDR3 DNA follows: TGTGCCAGCAGCCCCGTCGGGGGGGACGCCGGGGAGCTGTTTTTT. Translating it yields CASSPVGGDAGELFF.

This clone has just one count. The chain combines TRBV10-2 with TRBJ2-1; 10 bases are a match to TRBD2. J gave up 6 bases and V 2 bases, and 1 base lay outside the gene matches. Germline CDR1 reads WSHSY; CDR2 reads SAAADI. The CDR3 covers 14 residues. The CDR3 protein is CASSEGLAANEQFF. In DNA, the CDR3 is TGCGCCAGCAGTGAGGGACTAGCGGCCAATGAGCAGTTCTTC.

The chain has TRBV18 and TRBJ2-1, with 8 bases aligning to TRBD2. Germline CDR1 reads KGHSH; CDR2 reads LQKENI. CDR3 length: 16 amino acids. Trimming at V came to 2 bases and at J to 5 bases, leaving 8 bases not matched to a gene. The CDR3 DNA sequence: TGTGCCAGCTCACCAATTATTACTAGCGGAAACAATGAGCAGTTCTTC. Its translation is CASSPIITSGNNEQFF.

Comments on this clone: The junction departs from germline at one end; a sequencing error may be responsible. This rearrangement joins TRBV11-2 to TRBJ2-4, with 12 bases aligning to TRBD1. The CDR3 has 16 amino acids. Germline lookup yields CDR1 SGHAT and CDR2 FQNNGV. The CDR3 reads CASSNTPGTGGVPSVF. Written as DNA, the CDR3 is TGTGCCAGCAGCAACACACCCGGGACAGGGGGCGTTCCCAGCGTCTTC.

The chain couples TRBV4-1 to TRBJ2-1, with TRBD1 matching 8 bases. This CDR3 spans 17 amino acids. Germline trimming cut 2 bases from V and 6 bases from J; bases unmatched to any gene: 12. Germline assignment: CDR1 MGHRA and CDR2 YSYEKL. The CDR3 DNA sequence: TGCGCCAGCAGCCAAAGAACTCGACAGGGGTCAGTCAATGAGCAGTTCTTC. Its protein product is CASSQRTRQGSVNEQFF.

The chain carries TRBV15 and TRBJ2-7, with TRBD1 matching over 7 bases. The CDR3 is 16 residues long. The J segment lost 0 bases and the V segment lost 1 base, leaving 6 bases of the junction unmatched. CDR1 is LNHNV, CDR2 YYDKDF, per germline (reference sequence). The CDR3 sequence: CATSRGSGTVSYEQYF. The CDR3, as DNA: TGTGCCACCAGCAGAGGATCCGGGACAGTCTCCTACGAGCAGTACTTC.

The chain combines TRBV9 with TRBJ2-3, with D maybe TRBD1 (5 bases). CDR1 is SGDLS and CDR2 is YYNGEE in the germline V gene. This CDR3 spans 16 amino acids. Trimming removed 0 bases at V and 8 bases at J, with 19 bases between. The CDR3 protein is CASSVDKAGPSVTQYF. For the CDR3, the DNA is TGTGCCAGCAGCGTAGATAAGGCAGGGCCGTCGGTTACGCAGTATTTT.

This chain uses TRBV18 with TRBJ2-1, with no clear D. The CDR3 loop spans 12 amino acids. Germline V gene lookup returns CDR1 KGHSH and CDR2 LQKENI. V was pared by 2 bases and J by 8 bases, with 7 bases between. The chain's CDR3 is CASSPGIDEQFF. DNA of the CDR3: TGTGCCAGCTCACCAGGCATCGATGAGCAGTTCTTC.

The V gene is TRBV3-1 (or the pseudogene TRBV3-2), the J gene TRBJ1-4; 7 bases are shared with TRBD1. The CDR3 totals 18 residues. J lost 4 bases, V lost 1 base, and 12 bases had no gene match. The germline V gene has CDR1 LGHDT and CDR2 YNNKEL (reference sequence). The CDR3 protein is CASSQARGLRVGNEKLFF. CDR3 bases: TGTGCCAGCAGCCAAGCTAGGGGGCTGAGGGTTGGTAATGAAAAACTGTTTTTT.

The genes are TRBV6-5 and TRBJ1-2, with D tentatively TRBD1 (6 bases). V lost 6 bases and J lost 4, with 15 bases in between. CDR1 and CDR2 (germline): MNHEY, SVGAGI. CDR3 length: 14 residues. CDR3 loop: CASRGTGRTYGYTF. DNA of the CDR3: TGTGCCAGCAGAGGAACAGGGCGAACCTATGGCTACACCTTC.

V usage is TRBV27 and J usage is TRBJ2-7, with 8 bases matching TRBD1. The CDR3 is made up of 13 amino acids. Unmatched junction bases numbered 2, after V lost 6 bases and J lost 1 base. In germline, CDR1 is MNHEY, CDR2 SMNVEV (reference sequence). The CDR3 sequence: CASSHRGSYEQYF. In DNA, the CDR3 is TGTGCCAGCAGCCACAGGGGGTCCTACGAGCAGTACTTC.

The rearrangement links TRBV3-1 (or the pseudogene TRBV3-2) to TRBJ1-6, with TRBD1 matching over 9 bases. The V gene's germline CDR1 is LGHDT and CDR2 YNNKEL (reference sequence). This CDR3 comprises 14 residues. With V trimmed by 4 bases and J by 9 bases, 4 bases remained unmatched. The CDR3 DNA sequence: TGTGCCAGCAGCCGCGGGACAGGGTTTTCACCCCTCCACTTT. Residues: CASSRGTGFSPLHF.